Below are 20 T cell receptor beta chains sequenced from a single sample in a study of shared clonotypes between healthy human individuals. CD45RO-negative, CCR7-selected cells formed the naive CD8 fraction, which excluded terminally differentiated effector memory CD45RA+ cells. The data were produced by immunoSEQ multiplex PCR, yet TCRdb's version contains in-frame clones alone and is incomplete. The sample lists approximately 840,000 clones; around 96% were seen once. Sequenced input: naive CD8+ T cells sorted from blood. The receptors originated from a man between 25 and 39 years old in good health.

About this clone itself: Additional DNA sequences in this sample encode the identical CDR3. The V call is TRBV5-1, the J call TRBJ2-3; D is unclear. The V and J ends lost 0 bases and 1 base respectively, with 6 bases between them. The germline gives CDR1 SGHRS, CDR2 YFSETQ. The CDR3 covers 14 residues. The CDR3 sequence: CASSLAVGTDTQYF. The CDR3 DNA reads TGCGCCAGCAGCTTGGCAGTGGGCACAGATACGCAGTATTTT.

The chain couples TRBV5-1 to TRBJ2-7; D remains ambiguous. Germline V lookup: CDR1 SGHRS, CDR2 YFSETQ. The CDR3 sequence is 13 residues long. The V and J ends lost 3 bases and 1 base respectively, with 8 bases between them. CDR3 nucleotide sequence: TGCGCCAGCAGCTCGCCCATTTCCTACGAGCAGTACTTC. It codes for CASSSPISYEQYF.

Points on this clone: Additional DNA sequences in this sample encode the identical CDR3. The chain's CDR3 is CASSLTYEQYF. In DNA, the CDR3 is TGTGCCAGCAGCCTCACCTACGAGCAGTACTTC. The chain couples TRBV7-2 to TRBJ2-7; D not resolved. This CDR3 has 11 amino acids. Germline assignment: CDR1 SGHTA and CDR2 FQGNSA. V dropped 5 bases and J dropped 2 bases, with 4 bases sitting between them. The variable domain in full, completed from reference TRBV7-2 and TRBJ2-7, reads GAGVSQSPSNKVTEKGKDVELRCDPISGHTALYWYRQSLGQGLEFLIYFQGNSAPDKSGLPSDRFSAERTGGSVSTLTIQRTQQEDSAVYLCASSLTYEQYFGPGTRLTVT.

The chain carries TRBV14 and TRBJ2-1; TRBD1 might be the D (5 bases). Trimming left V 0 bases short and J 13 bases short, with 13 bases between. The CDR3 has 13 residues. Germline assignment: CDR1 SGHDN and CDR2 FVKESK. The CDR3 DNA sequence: TGTGCCAGCAGCCAAGATGTCAGGGTCGATCAGTTCTTC. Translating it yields CASSQDVRVDQFF.

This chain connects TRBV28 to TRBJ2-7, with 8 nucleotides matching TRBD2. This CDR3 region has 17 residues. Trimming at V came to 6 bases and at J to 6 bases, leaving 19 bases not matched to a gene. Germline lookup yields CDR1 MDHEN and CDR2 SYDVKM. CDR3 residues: CASRNPRGGASSLEQYF. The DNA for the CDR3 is TGTGCCAGCAGAAATCCCCGGGGGGGGGCTAGCAGTCTCGAGCAGTACTTC. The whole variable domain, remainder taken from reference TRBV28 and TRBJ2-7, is DVKVTQSSRYLVKRTGEKVFLECVQDMDHENMFWYRQDPGLGLRLIYFSYDVKMKEKGDIPEGYSVSREKKERFSLILESASTNQTSMYLCASRNPRGGASSLEQYFGPGTRLTVT.

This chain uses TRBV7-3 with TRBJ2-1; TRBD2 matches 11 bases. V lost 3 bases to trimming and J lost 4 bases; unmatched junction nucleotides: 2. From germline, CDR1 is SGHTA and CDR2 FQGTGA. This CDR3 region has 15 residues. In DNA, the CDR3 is TGTGCCAGCAGCTTGAGACTAGCGGGGTACAATGAGCAGTTCTTC. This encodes CASSLRLAGYNEQFF.

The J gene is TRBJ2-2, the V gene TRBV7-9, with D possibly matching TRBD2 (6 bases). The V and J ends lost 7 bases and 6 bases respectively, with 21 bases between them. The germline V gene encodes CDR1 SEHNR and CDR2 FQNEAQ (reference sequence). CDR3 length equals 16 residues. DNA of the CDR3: TGTGCCAGCATGGCAATCGGGGGTAGTGTCGCCGGGGAGCTGTTTTTT. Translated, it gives CASMAIGGSVAGELFF.

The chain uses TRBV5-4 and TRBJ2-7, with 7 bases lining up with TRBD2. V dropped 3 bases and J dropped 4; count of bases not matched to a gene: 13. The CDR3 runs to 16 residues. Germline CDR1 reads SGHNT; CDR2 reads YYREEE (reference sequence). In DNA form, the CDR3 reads TGTGCCAGCAGCTCCTCCTCTAGCGGCCTCTTTTACGAGCAGTACTTC. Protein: CASSSSSSGLFYEQYF.

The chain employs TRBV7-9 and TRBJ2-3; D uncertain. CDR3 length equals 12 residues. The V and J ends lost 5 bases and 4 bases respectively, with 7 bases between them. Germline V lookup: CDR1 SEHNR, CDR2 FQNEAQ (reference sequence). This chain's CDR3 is CASSQTPDTQYF. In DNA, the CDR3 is TGTGCCAGCAGCCAGACGCCAGATACGCAGTATTTT.

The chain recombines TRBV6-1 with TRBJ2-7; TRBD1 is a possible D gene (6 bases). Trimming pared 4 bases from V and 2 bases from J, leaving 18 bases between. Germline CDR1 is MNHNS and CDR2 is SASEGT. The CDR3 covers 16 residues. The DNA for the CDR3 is TGTGCCAGCAGTGGTGGAGTCAGGGGATATACCTACGAGCAGTACTTC. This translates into CASSGGVRGYTYEQYF.

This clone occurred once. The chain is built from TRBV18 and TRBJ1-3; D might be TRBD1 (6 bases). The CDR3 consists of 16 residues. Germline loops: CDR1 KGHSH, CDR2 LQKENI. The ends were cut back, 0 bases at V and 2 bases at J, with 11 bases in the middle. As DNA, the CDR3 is TGTGCCAGCTCACCACCCGGGGGGCGGCCTGGAAACACCATATATTTT. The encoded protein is CASSPPGGRPGNTIYF.

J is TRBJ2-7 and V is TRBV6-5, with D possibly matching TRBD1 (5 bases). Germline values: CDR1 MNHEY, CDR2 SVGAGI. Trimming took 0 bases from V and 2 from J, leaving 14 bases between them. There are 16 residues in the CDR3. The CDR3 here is CASSYSPGNHPYEQYF. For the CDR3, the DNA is TGTGCCAGCAGTTACTCGCCAGGGAACCACCCCTACGAGCAGTACTTC.

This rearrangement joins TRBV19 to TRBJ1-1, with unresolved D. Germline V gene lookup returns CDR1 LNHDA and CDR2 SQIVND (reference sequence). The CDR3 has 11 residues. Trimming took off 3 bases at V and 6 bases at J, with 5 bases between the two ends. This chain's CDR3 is CASSMRAEAFF. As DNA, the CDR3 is TGTGCCAGTAGTATGAGAGCTGAAGCTTTCTTT.

The CDR3 reads CASSQDKGEYNEQFF. DNA of the CDR3: TGTGCCAGCAGCCAAGACAAGGGAGAGTACAATGAGCAGTTCTTC. The chain joins TRBV11-2 to TRBJ2-1; maybe TRBD2 (5 bases). Trimming left V 5 bases short and J 4 bases short, with 15 bases between. This CDR3 has 15 residues. Germline V gives CDR1 SGHAT, CDR2 FQNNGV.

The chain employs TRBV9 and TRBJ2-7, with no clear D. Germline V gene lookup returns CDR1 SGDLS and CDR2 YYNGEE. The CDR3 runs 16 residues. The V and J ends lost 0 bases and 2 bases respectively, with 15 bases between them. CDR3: CASSVGGSLLTYEQYF. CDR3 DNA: TGTGCCAGCAGCGTAGGGGGTTCGTTACTTACCTACGAGCAGTACTTC.

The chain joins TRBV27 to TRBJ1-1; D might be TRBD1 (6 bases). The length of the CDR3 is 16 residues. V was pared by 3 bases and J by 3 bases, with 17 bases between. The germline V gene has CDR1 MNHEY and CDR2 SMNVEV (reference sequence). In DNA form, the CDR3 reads TGTGCCAGCAGTTTTTCCCCATCGGACAGATACACTGAAGCTTTCTTT. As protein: CASSFSPSDRYTEAFF.

For the CDR3, the DNA is TGTGCCAGCAGCTATAGCGGGACAGGCTCCTACGAGCAGTACTTC. Residues: CASSYSGTGSYEQYF. The gene calls are TRBV7-9 and TRBJ2-7, with D perhaps TRBD1 or TRBD2 (8 bases each). V was shortened by 4 bases and J by 0 bases, with 13 bases between the two germline ends. This CDR3 spans 15 amino acids. Per the germline V gene, CDR1 is SEHNR and CDR2 is FQNEAQ (reference sequence). Variable domain in full (rest from reference TRBV7-9 and TRBJ2-7): DTGVSQNPRHKITKRGQNVTFRCDPISEHNRLYWYRQTLGQGPEFLTYFQNEAQLEKSRLLSDRFSAERPKGSFSTLEIQRTEQGDSAMYLCASSYSGTGSYEQYFGPGTRLTVT.

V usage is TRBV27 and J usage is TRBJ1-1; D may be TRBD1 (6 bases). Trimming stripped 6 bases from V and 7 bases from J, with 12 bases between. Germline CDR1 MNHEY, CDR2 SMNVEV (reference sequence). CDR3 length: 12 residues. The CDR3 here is CASRDRGREAFF. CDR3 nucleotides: TGTGCCAGCAGGGACAGAGGCCGTGAAGCTTTCTTT.

The CDR3 DNA reads TGTGCCACCAGCAGTCTTTCTAGCAATCAGCCCCAGCATTTT. Amino acids: CATSSLSSNQPQHF. The chain carries TRBV15 and TRBJ1-5; D is ambiguous. This CDR3 comprises 14 residues. V was clipped by 3 bases and J by 0 bases, with 6 bases between them. CDR1 is LNHNV and CDR2 is YYDKDF in the germline V gene (reference sequence). The full variable domain, with the rest looked up from reference TRBV15 and TRBJ1-5, is DAMVIQNPRYQVTQFGKPVTLSCSQTLNHNVMYWYQQKSSQAPKLLFHYYDKDFNNEADTPDNFQSRRPNTSFCFLDIRSPGLGDTAMYLCATSSLSSNQPQHFGDGTRLSIL.

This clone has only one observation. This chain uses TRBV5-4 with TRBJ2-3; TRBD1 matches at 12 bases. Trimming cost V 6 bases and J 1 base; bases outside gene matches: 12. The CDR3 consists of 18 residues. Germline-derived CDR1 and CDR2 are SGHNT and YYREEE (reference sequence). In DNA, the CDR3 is TGTGCCAGCAACTCGGGACAGGGGGCGATCGACGGCACAGATACGCAGTATTTT. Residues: CASNSGQGAIDGTDTQYF. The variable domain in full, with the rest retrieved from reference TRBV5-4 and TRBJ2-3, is ETGVTQSPTHLIKTRGQQVTLRCSSQSGHNTVSWYQQALGQGPQFIFQYYREEENGRGNFPPRFSGLQFPNYSSELNVNALELDDSALYLCASNSGQGAIDGTDTQYFGPGTRLTVL.